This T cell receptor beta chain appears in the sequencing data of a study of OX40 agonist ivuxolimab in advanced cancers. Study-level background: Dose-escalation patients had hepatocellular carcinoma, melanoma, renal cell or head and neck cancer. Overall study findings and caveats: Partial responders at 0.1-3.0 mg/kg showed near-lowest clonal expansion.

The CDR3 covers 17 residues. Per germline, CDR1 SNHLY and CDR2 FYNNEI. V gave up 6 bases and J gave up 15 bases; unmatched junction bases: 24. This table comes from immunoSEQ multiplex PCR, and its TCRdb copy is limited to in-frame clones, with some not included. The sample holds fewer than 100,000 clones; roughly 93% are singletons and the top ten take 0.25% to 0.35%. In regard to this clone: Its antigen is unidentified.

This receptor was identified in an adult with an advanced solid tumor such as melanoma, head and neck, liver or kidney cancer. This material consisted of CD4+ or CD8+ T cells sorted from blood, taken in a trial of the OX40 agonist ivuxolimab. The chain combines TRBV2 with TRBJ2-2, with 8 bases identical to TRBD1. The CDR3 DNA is TGTGCCAGCAGCGACCCTCGGACAGGGCCGGCCCTGAGAGGGGTGTTTTTT. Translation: CASSDPRTGPALRGVFF.